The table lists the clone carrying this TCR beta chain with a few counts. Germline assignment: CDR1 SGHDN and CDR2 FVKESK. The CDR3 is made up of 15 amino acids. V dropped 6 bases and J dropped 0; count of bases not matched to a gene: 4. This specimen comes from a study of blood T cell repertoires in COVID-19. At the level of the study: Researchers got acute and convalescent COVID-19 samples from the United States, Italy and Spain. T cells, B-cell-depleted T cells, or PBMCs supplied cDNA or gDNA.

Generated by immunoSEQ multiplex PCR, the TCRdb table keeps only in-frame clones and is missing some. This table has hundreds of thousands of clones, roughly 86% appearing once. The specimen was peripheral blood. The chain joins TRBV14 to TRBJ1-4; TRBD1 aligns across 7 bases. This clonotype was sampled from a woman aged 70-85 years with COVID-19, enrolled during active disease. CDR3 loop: CASSTGAATNEKLFF. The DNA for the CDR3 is TGTGCCAGCAGTACAGGGGCTGCAACTAATGAAAAACTGTTTTTT.